Listed here is a single T cell receptor (beta chain). Original methodology: By means of reference gene primer amplification, nucleated cell counts were estimated. Data came from immunoSEQ multiplex PCR; TCRdb stores just in-frame clones and leaves some out. That table furnishes V, J and clone size, whereas the DNA furnished D and trimming. The profile covers some 210,000 clones, with 80% appearing a single time and 3.5% to 4.5% taken by the ten largest. This CDR3 region has 16 residues. The germline CDR1 and CDR2 sequences are MNHNS and SASEGT. V lost 2 bases, J lost 6 bases, and 17 bases lay in between. This specimen comes from a study of blood T cell repertoires in COVID-19. Participant-given clinical history determined each cohort assignment.

The J gene is TRBJ1-5, the V gene TRBV6-1; TRBD1 is a possible D gene (5 bases). This TCR was sampled from a man aged 25-45 years with acute COVID-19. Sample: PBMCs or T cells enriched from blood (not recorded which). The chain's CDR3 is CASSERRQIMVQPQHF. CDR3 nucleotide sequence: TGTGCCAGCAGTGAACGGCGACAGATTATGGTTCAGCCCCAGCATTTT.